Each of the 13 T cell receptor beta chains below was sequenced from the same sample in a study of sequential checkpoint blockade in melanoma. Treatment defined: randomized to nivolumab then ipilimumab (arm A) or the reverse (arm B). TCRdb's copy holds only in-frame clones and misses some; the assay was immunoSEQ multiplex PCR. The data show tens of thousands of clones, 55% to 70% seen once. The specimen comprised CD8+ T cells sorted from blood (inferred from file names), sampled from a patient given nivolumab and ipilimumab in sequence. Source of these receptors: a human donor with melanoma.

The gene calls are TRBV2 and TRBJ2-7, with D maybe TRBD1 (6 bases). The CDR3 covers 13 residues. Trimming removed 5 bases from V and 2 bases from J, with 10 bases in between. CDR1 and CDR2 from the germline V gene are SNHLY and FYNNEI. The CDR3 DNA sequence: TGTGCCAGCAGTTCAACAGGGCCCTACGAGCAGTACGTC. Residues: CASSSTGPYEQYV.

This chain uses TRBV7-6 with TRBJ1-1; no clear D. Germline V gene sequence: CDR1 SGHVS, CDR2 FNYEAQ. The germline V and J ends were trimmed by 2 bases and 0 bases, with 7 bases remaining between them. The length of the CDR3 is 14 residues. The CDR3 DNA reads TGTGCCAGCAGCTTATCCAGGATGAACACTGAAGCTTTCTTT. Translation gives CASSLSRMNTEAFF.

V is TRBV9 and J is TRBJ2-4, with 10 bases identical to TRBD1. Germline assignment: CDR1 SGDLS and CDR2 YYNGEE. V shed 4 bases and J 7 bases; nucleotides not matched to a gene: 8. The CDR3 sequence is 15 residues long. The CDR3 DNA reads TGTGCCAGCAGCTTAGGACAGGGGGGAGGGAACATTCAGTACTTC. It specifies CASSLGQGGGNIQYF.

This clone was found a few times. V and J are TRBV12-5 and TRBJ1-2; D is uncertain. V was clipped by 5 bases and J by 8 bases, with 24 bases between them. From germline, CDR1 is LGHNT and CDR2 FRNRAP. This CDR3 comprises 16 residues. CDR3 residues: CASGPIALNVQSGYTF. The CDR3 bases are TGTGCTAGTGGTCCAATCGCCTTAAACGTACAGAGCGGCTACACCTTC. Full variable domain (remainder filled in from reference TRBV12-5 and TRBJ1-2): DARVTQTPRHKVTEMGQEVTMRCQPILGHNTVFWYRQTMMQGLELLAYFRNRAPLDDSGMPKDRFSAEMPDATLATLKIQPSEPRDSAVYFCASGPIALNVQSGYTFGSGTRLTVV.

The CDR3 bases are TGTGCAACCTCGGCGGGGGGGCCCTACGAGCAGTACGTC. Encoded protein: CATSAGGPYEQYV. V usage is TRBV5-4 and J usage is TRBJ2-7; 9 nucleotides agree with TRBD2. The CDR3 spans 13 residues. The germline V gene encodes CDR1 SGHNT and CDR2 YYREEE (reference sequence).

The rearrangement uses TRBV6-1 and TRBJ1-1; D gene unclear. Trimming removed 2 bases at V and 11 bases at J, with 12 bases between. Germline V gene data show CDR1 as MNHNS and CDR2 as SASEGT. This CDR3 is built from 12 residues. The CDR3, as DNA: TGTGCCAGCAGTGAATATGGTAACGGGGCTTTCTTT. Protein product: CASSEYGNGAFF.

This clone was picked up a small number of times. The V gene is TRBV6-4, the J gene TRBJ2-6; D gene uncertain. V was pared by 6 bases and J by 0 bases, with 6 bases between. This CDR3 spans 14 amino acids. CDR1 is MRHNA and CDR2 is SNTAGT in the germline V gene. The CDR3 DNA reads as TGTGCCAGCAGCAACATCTCTGGGGCCAACGTCCTGACTTTC. Amino acids: CASSNISGANVLTF.

Only a few counts were recorded for this clone. The gene calls are TRBV7-2 and TRBJ1-2, with D unresolved. The germline V and J ends were trimmed by 0 bases and 8 bases, with 10 bases remaining between them. The germline V gene encodes CDR1 SGHTA and CDR2 FQGNSA. The CDR3 consists of 13 residues. CDR3 sequence (DNA): TGTGCCAGCAGCTTAGCTTTGGCCCAGGGCTACACCTTC. Its translation is CASSLALAQGYTF.

Sample share makes this clone medium-sized (0.01 to 0.1%). J is TRBJ1-1 and V is TRBV4-2, with D maybe TRBD1 (5 bases). Per germline, CDR1 LGHNA and CDR2 YNFKEQ. V was pared by 0 bases and J by 1 base, with 6 bases between. This CDR3 comprises 14 residues. This chain's CDR3 is CASSQETGNTEAFF. CDR3 sequence (DNA): TGTGCCAGCAGCCAAGAAACAGGGAACACTGAAGCTTTCTTT.

The V gene is TRBV7-9, the J gene TRBJ2-7; the D is unclear. With 5 bases removed from V and 0 bases from J, the gap between germline ends came to 11 bases. The V gene's germline CDR1 is SEHNR and CDR2 FQNEAQ (reference sequence). The CDR3 is 14 amino acids. Written as DNA, the CDR3 is TGTGCCAGCAGCCGACCAGGCACCTCCTACGAGCAGTACGTC. This translates into CASSRPGTSYEQYV.

The chain couples TRBV5-1 to TRBJ2-2, with 8 bases identical to TRBD1. The CDR3 runs 16 residues. The V gene end was trimmed by 3 bases and the J gene end by 6 bases; junction bases not matched to a gene: 10. Per the germline V gene, CDR1 is SGHRS and CDR2 is YFSETQ. CDR3 region: CASSSLGQADAGELFF. DNA of the CDR3: TGCGCCAGCAGCTCCTTGGGACAGGCTGACGCCGGGGAGCTGTTTTTT.

V is TRBV27 and J is TRBJ2-3; 12 bases line up with TRBD2. Germline V gives CDR1 MNHEY, CDR2 SMNVEV (reference sequence). The CDR3 has 14 amino acids. V shed 10 bases and J 7 bases; nucleotides not matched to a gene: 9. The chain's CDR3 is CATSSGGVRYTQYF. Here the CDR3 DNA reads TGTGCCACCTCTAGCGGGGGGGTCAGGTATACGCAGTATTTT.

The chain has TRBV5-4 and TRBJ2-7; 7 bases match TRBD2. The CDR3 has 14 amino acids. CDR1 and CDR2 from the germline V gene are SGHNT and YYREEE (reference sequence). The V gene end was trimmed by 4 bases and the J gene end by 3 bases; junction bases not matched to a gene: 7. The CDR3 DNA follows: TGTGCCAGCAGCCCCTGGGGGGGGTACTACGAGCAGTACTTC. This codes for CASSPWGGYYEQYF.